The 9 T cell receptor beta chains in this list originate from one sample, sequenced in a study of shared clonotypes between healthy human individuals. Some clones are missing from TCRdb's copy, which holds only in-frame ones; the method was immunoSEQ multiplex PCR. The sample carries just over 2,000,000 clones, just under 95% recorded once. CD45RO-negative, CCR7-positively selected cells formed the naive CD8 fraction, excluding terminally differentiated effector memory CD45RA+ cells. The sample consisted of naive CD8+ T cells sorted from blood. These TCRs come from a young man in good health.

Comments on this clone: The same CDR3 also results from other DNA sequences found in this sample. This rearrangement joins TRBV4-3 to TRBJ2-7, with 7 bases that match TRBD1. V was clipped by 1 base and J by 4 bases; unmatched bases: 4. This CDR3 contains 14 residues. Germline CDR1 reads LGHNA; CDR2 reads YSLEER. CDR3 amino acids: CASSQGTGVYEQYF. For the CDR3, the DNA is TGCGCCAGCAGCCAAGGCACAGGGGTTTACGAGCAGTACTTC.

The chain is built from TRBV7-2 and TRBJ2-5, with 13 positions matching TRBD2. Trimming cost V 1 base and J 0 bases; bases outside gene matches: 2. CDR1 and CDR2 from the germline V gene are SGHTA and FQGNSA. This CDR3 is 17 amino acids long. The CDR3 loop is CASSLGLAGGNQETQYF. The CDR3 DNA follows: TGTGCCAGCAGCTTAGGACTAGCGGGAGGTAACCAAGAGACCCAGTACTTC.

The CDR3 here is CASSPWDRGDVDTQYF. The CDR3, as DNA: TGCGCCAGCAGCCCTTGGGACAGGGGAGACGTAGATACGCAGTATTTT. This chain links TRBV4-1 with TRBJ2-3, with TRBD1 matching over 10 bases. Germline-derived CDR1 and CDR2 are MGHRA and YSYEKL. This CDR3 has 16 residues. With 4 bases clipped from V and 5 bases from J, the junction kept 9 bases outside the gene matches.

V and J are TRBV6-5 and TRBJ2-5; no firm D call. V was shortened by 4 bases and J by 1 base, with 10 bases between the two germline ends. Germline CDR1 and CDR2: MNHEY and SVGAGI. CDR3 size: 14 residues. The CDR3 DNA follows: TGTGCCAGCAGTTTTTTTCCGGGCCAAGAGACCCAGTACTTC. Amino acid sequence: CASSFFPGQETQYF.

The rearrangement links TRBV5-6 to TRBJ1-1, with 9 positions matching TRBD1. CDR3 length: 13 amino acids. Germline loops: CDR1 SGHDT, CDR2 YYEEEE. Losses at the gene ends were 7 bases for V and 5 bases for J; bases not matched to a gene: 6. CDR3 amino acids: CASQQGALTEAFF. DNA for the CDR3: TGTGCCAGCCAACAGGGGGCGCTGACTGAAGCTTTCTTT.

The chain employs TRBV27 and TRBJ1-2; the D is unclear. V lost 10 bases and J lost 10, with 16 bases in between. Germline CDR1 is MNHEY and CDR2 is SMNVEV (reference sequence). CDR3 length: 11 amino acids. For the CDR3, the DNA is TGTGCCACCAAACGGGGTCCGACCTACACCTTC. Encoded protein: CATKRGPTYTF.

V is TRBV12-5 and J is TRBJ1-2; D is undetermined. CDR1 and CDR2 from the germline V gene are LGHNT and FRNRAP. The ends were cut back, 0 bases at V and 4 bases at J, with 15 bases in the middle. The CDR3 runs 16 residues. The CDR3 reads CASGLVPSPGGYGYTF. DNA for the CDR3: TGTGCTAGTGGTTTGGTACCGTCCCCCGGAGGCTATGGCTACACCTTC.

This chain joins TRBV6-5 and TRBJ1-1; the D is unclear. V was trimmed by 8 bases and J by 0 bases, leaving 13 bases between them. Germline CDR1 reads MNHEY; CDR2 reads SVGAGI. This CDR3 region has 14 residues. Here the CDR3 DNA reads TGTGCCAGCCTTCTTACAGAAATGAACACTGAAGCTTTCTTT. This encodes CASLLTEMNTEAFF.

The sample holds one count of this clone. The chain recombines TRBV27 with TRBJ2-6, with D perhaps matching TRBD1 (6 bases). Deletions cut 5 bases from V and 0 bases from J, with 11 bases between. The CDR3 extends over 16 amino acids. Germline assignment: CDR1 MNHEY and CDR2 SMNVEV (reference sequence). The chain's CDR3 is CASSPTGPSGANVLTF. CDR3 DNA: TGTGCCAGCAGTCCGACAGGTCCCTCTGGGGCCAACGTCCTGACTTTC.